This T cell receptor beta chain was found in a study of T cells in Graves' hyperthyroidism and ophthalmopathy (dated by TCRdb to about 2019). About the full investigation: Peripheral blood samples were taken at the time of initial diagnosis, prior to any treatment. To identify distinguishing TCR V-J signatures, a discovery cohort of 95 to 100 patients was used, comprising approximately 40 with Graves' ophthalmopathy and 57 with stable Graves' hyperthyroidism. Whether ophthalmopathy could be predicted prospectively was tested in an independent validation cohort made up of about 20 hyperthyroidism patients plus 17 patients who later progressed to ophthalmopathy. The 80 to 100 discovery patients were randomly divided into training and test sets at a 7:3 ratio. The study also compared thyroid tissue and blood T-cell repertoires from more than five Graves' hyperthyroidism patients. After sampling, hyperthyroidism patients received methimazole starting at 30 mg daily, and ophthalmopathy patients received high-dose intravenous methylprednisolone. The paper reports TCR Vbeta CDR3 sequencing of approximately 130 peripheral blood samples: around 45 ophthalmopathy, some 80 hyperthyroidism and 17 progressor patients. The paper's findings and limits, for the study overall: Sample size was not statistically predetermined, and blinding of investigators to group allocation was not performed. Most expanded thyroid clonotypes (frequency above 0.001) were also detected in blood, suggesting blood repertoires may reflect thyroid immune responses. In cross-validation, a model built on a 13 V-J signature told ophthalmopathy apart from stable hyperthyroidism with 85% to 90% sensitivity and about 81% specificity, and in testing the same model reached 80%/75%. In validation, the model predicted progression to ophthalmopathy with 55% to 71% sensitivity and about 73% specificity, a median of approximately 6.7 months before onset.

This clonotype has a count of ten or more. Its specific antigen is unknown. Base qualities are missing; no much larger clone stands one base away. The TCR beta CDR3 regions were amplified from RNA transcripts. A first-round RT-PCR of the TCR CDR3 used the HTBI primer set with the Qiagen OneStep RT-PCR kit. A second multiplex PCR round built the libraries, followed by size selection and purification. Sequencing of the libraries was done on an Illumina HiSeq2000 using paired-end 100 bp reads. The source study handled its data this way. SOAPnuke was used to process the raw data, with reads discarded if the reads contained adapters or uncalled bases, had a mean Phred below 15, or lacked an exact constant-primer or identifier match. COPE v1.2.5 was used to merge high-quality paired reads, and clonotypes were defined as unique nucleotide sequences. Clonotypes were aligned to IMGT TRBV, TRBD and TRBJ reference segments using MiTCR v1.1. Only V-J combinations with frequency above 0.0001, covering approximately 99% of repertoires, were analysed. A TCS score was defined as the ratio between F50 (clonal expansion) and ExV (chaos), using BLOSUM62-based TCRdist between CDR3 peptides within each V-J. Welch's t-statistics and random forest reduced 500 to 550 V-J features to roughly 13, which were used in a naive Bayes classifier (R e1071). In TCRdb, the public reads were trimmed at Q25 with fastp and aligned with MiXCR, with productive beta chains retained. All rows with the same CDR3 protein become a single entry with the most common DNA and genes. It is TCRdb's table, rather than the study itself, that gives the V and J calls and clone size. This sample has hundreds of thousands of distinct CDR3 sequences in its table, and roughly 17% of those were observed once. Clones ranked in the top ten supply more than 15% of the sample.

Reading from cysteine to phenylalanine, the CDR3 counts 17 amino acids. The retained sequence is limited to the CDR3, 51 bases, with the frame set at the first base. V is trimmed back by 6 bases and J by 2 bases, and the junction contains 7 bases that no gene match accounts for. A patient counted as having stable Graves' hyperthyroidism if no progression to ophthalmopathy occurred over 18 months of follow-up. Hyperthyroidism patients were aged 18 to 65 years and newly diagnosed, with disease duration of less than 2 months. Exclusion was applied to patients with uncontrolled infections, other autoimmune diseases, pregnancy or lactation. Clinical symptoms, serum thyroxine and TRAb, thyroid ultrasound, and orbital computed tomography formed the basis for the diagnoses. PBMCs were separated from roughly 10 ml of fresh peripheral blood using Ficoll-Paque density gradient centrifugation. Trizol reagent was used to extract total RNA, and RNA quality was then checked on an Agilent 2100 Bioanalyzer.

This sequence uses TRBV12-3 or TRBV12-4 and TRBJ2-3; TRBD2 agrees with 14 junctional bases. The receptor was derived from a woman younger than 35 with Graves' hyperthyroidism. Sequenced sample: blood. The nucleotides are TGTGCCAGCAGCGGACTAGCGGGGGGATTGCACACAGATACGCAGTATTTT. It is translated as CASSGLAGGLHTDTQYF.